This T cell receptor beta chain stems from a study of blood T cell repertoires in COVID-19. Overall study: Some COVID-19 samples were acute and others convalescent; all came from the United States, Italy and Spain. T cells, B-cell-depleted T cells, or PBMCs provided the cDNA or gDNA that served as material.

V was pared by 3 bases and J by 7 bases, with 12 bases between. Per germline, CDR1 SGHTA and CDR2 FQGNSA. The CDR3 is made up of 13 amino acids. In the original workflow: For nucleated cells, counts were estimated from reference gene primer amplification. Sequenced by immunoSEQ multiplex PCR; TCRdb stores in-frame clones only, minus some. D and trimming were read from the DNA, whereas the V and J calls and clone size are those reported in that table. This table has 220,000 or so clones, approximately 80% appearing once. The specimen was peripheral blood. The TCR sequence derives from an elderly woman with acute or convalescent COVID-19. This sequence joins TRBV7-2 and TRBJ1-2; D is undetermined. Here the CDR3 reads CASSFNTGPGYTF. The CDR3 nucleotides read TGTGCCAGCAGCTTTAATACGGGTCCTGGCTACACCTTC.